The 3 T cell receptor beta chains below come from one sample, sequenced in a study of cytomegalovirus exposure and HLA in healthy donors. Primers included in the PCR were 60 Vbeta and 13 Jbeta primers. Profiling relied on immunoSEQ multiplex PCR, and the TCRdb table lists in-frame clones only, not all of them. In the table there are 150,000 to 250,000 clones, around 83% of which are singletons. The sample was PBMCs. The receptors shown here come from a woman aged 50 to 60 in good health and CMV-seropositive.

A note on this clone: One end of the junction fails to match germline, which may point to a read error. This chain uses TRBV19 with TRBJ2-1, with 12 bases aligning to TRBD2. From germline, CDR1 is LNHDA and CDR2 SQIVND (reference sequence). This CDR3 has 15 amino acids. The CDR3, as DNA: TGTTCCAGCCAGGAGGCTAGCGGGGGGGTTGGTGAGCAGTTCTTC. Amino acids: CSSQEASGGVGEQFF.

V gene TRBV7-2 combines with J gene TRBJ2-5; D may be TRBD1 or TRBD2 (5 bases each). TRBJ2-7 explains the end of the DNA better; the J call may be wrong. Germline CDR1 and CDR2: SGHTA and FQGNSA. This CDR3 has 13 residues. CDR3 coding DNA: TGTGCCAGCAGCTTACTGCAGGGACACGAGCAGTACTTC. Translation: CASSLLQGHEQYF.

The table lists this clone with a count of one. The chain couples TRBV5-4 to TRBJ1-4; D might be TRBD1 (6 bases). Per the germline V gene, CDR1 is SGHNT and CDR2 is YYREEE (reference sequence). The ends were cut back, 0 bases at V and 8 bases at J, with 14 bases in the middle. The length of the CDR3 is 15 residues. The CDR3 reads CASSLGGTTDEKLFF. CDR3 DNA: TGTGCCAGCAGCTTGGGTGGGACAACGGACGAAAAACTGTTTTTT.